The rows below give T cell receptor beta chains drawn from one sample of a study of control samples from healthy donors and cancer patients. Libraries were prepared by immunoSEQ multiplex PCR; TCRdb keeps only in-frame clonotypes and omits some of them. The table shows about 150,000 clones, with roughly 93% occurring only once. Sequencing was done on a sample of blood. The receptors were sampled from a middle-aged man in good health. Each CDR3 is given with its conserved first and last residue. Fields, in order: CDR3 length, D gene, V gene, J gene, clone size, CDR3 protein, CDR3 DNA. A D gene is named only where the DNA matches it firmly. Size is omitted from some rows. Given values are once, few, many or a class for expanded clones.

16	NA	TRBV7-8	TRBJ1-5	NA	CASSLGGVLLNQPQHF	TGTGCCAGCAGCTTAGGAGGGGTATTACTTAATCAGCCCCAGCATTTT
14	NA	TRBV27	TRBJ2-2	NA	CASSFGVSTGELFF	TGTGCCAGCAGTTTTGGGGTGAGCACCGGGGAGCTGTTTTTT
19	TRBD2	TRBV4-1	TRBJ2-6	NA	CASSHGLAGVGTGANVLTF	TGCGCCAGCAGCCACGGACTAGCGGGAGTAGGCACTGGGGCCAACGTCCTGACTTTC
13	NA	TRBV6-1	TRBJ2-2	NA	CASSDPNTGELFF	TGTGCCAGCAGTGACCCTAACACCGGGGAGCTGTTTTTT
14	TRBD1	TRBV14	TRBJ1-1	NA	CASSVTGGPSGAFF	TGTGCCAGCAGCGTTACAGGGGGGCCCTCGGGGGCTTTCTTT
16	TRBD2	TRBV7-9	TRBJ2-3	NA	CASSLVASGSKDTQYF	TGTGCCAGCAGCTTAGTGGCTAGCGGGAGTAAAGATACGCAGTATTTT
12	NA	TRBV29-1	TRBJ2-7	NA	CSVEADQAEQYF	TGCAGCGTTGAGGCAGACCAAGCGGAGCAGTACTTC
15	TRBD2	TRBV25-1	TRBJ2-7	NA	CASSETSGSSNEQYF	TGTGCCAGCAGTGAAACGAGCGGGAGCTCCAACGAGCAGTACTTC
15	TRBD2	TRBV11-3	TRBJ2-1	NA	CASSPGTSGGREQFF	TGTGCCAGCAGCCCCGGGACTAGCGGGGGGCGGGAGCAGTTCTTC
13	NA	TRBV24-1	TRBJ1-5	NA	CATRGRSNQPQHF	TGTGCCACCAGGGGACGGAGCAATCAGCCCCAGCATTTT
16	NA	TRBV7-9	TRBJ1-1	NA	CASSNTRDFPRTEAFF	TGTGCCAGCAGCAACACGAGGGACTTCCCACGGACAGAAGCTTTCTTT
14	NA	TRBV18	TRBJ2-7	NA	CASSPGQAVYEQYF	TGTGCCAGCTCACCAGGGCAGGCGGTGTACGAGCAGTACTTC
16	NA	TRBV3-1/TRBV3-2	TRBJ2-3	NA	CASSQSSSIHGGTQYF	TGTGCCAGCAGCCAATCCTCCTCCATCCATGGGGGTACGCAGTATTTT
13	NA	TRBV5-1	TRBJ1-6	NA	CASSGAGNSPLHF	TGCGCCAGCAGTGGGGCCGGGAATTCACCCCTCCACTTT
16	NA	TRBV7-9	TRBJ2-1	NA	CASSLSMGGSYNEQFF	TGTGCCAGCAGCTTGAGTATGGGGGGCTCCTACAATGAGCAGTTCTTC
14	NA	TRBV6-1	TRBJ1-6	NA	CASSEGTFNSPLHF	TGTGCCAGCAGTGAAGGGACATTTAATTCACCCCTCCACTTT
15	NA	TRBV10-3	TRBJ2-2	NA	CAISSGTANTGELFF	TGTGCCATCAGTTCCGGGACGGCGAACACCGGGGAGCTGTTTTTT
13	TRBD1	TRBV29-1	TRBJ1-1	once	CGAQGQTNTEAFF	TGCGGCGCCCAGGGACAGACGAACACTGAAGCTTTCTTT
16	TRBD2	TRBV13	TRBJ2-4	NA	CASSFGAGVSKNIQYF	TGTGCCAGCAGCTTCGGCGCGGGAGTCAGCAAAAACATTCAGTACTTC
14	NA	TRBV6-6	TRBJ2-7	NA	CASSKGTGDREQYF	TGTGCCAGCAGTAAGGGGACTGGAGATAGGGAGCAGTACTTC
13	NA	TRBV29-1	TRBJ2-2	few	CSAGEGGTGELFF	TGCAGCGCCGGAGAAGGGGGCACCGGGGAGCTGTTTTTT
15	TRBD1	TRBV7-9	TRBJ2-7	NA	CASSHRDRGPYEQYF	TGTGCCAGCAGCCACCGGGACAGGGGTCCCTACGAGCAGTACTTC
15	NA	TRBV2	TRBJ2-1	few	CASSEFQGKNNEQFF	TGTGCCAGCAGTGAATTTCAGGGGAAAAACAATGAGCAGTTCTTC
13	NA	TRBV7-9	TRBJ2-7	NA	CASSLGFTYEQYF	TGTGCCAGCAGCTTAGGATTTACCTACGAGCAGTACTTC
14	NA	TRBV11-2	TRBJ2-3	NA	CASSLDWGTDTQYF	TGTGCCAGCAGCTTAGATTGGGGCACAGATACGCAGTATTTT
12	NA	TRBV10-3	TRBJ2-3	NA	CATLNRTDTQYF	TGTGCCACACTGAATCGGACAGATACGCAGTATTTT
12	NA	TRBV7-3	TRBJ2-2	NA	CASSQGAGELFF	TGTGCCAGCAGCCAAGGGGCCGGGGAGCTGTTTTTT
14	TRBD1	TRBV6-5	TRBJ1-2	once	CASRNTGQGGGYTF	TGTGCCAGCAGAAACACGGGACAGGGAGGAGGCTACACCTTC
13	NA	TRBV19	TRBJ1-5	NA	CASSIDLLRTQHF	TGTGCCAGTAGTATAGATCTCCTTAGGACCCAGCATTTT
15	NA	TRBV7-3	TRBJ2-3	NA	CASSTRGRETDTQYF	TGTGCCAGCAGCACCCGGGGGCGGGAAACAGATACGCAGTATTTT
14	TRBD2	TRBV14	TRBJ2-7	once	CASSQRGRAFEQYF	TGTGCCAGCAGCCAGAGAGGGAGGGCTTTTGAGCAGTACTTC
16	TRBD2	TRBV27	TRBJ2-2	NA	CASSKRASGRAGELFF	TGTGCCAGCAGTAAACGGGCTAGCGGGAGGGCCGGGGAGCTGTTTTTT
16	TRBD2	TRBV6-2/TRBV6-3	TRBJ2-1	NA	CASSLGLAGGVNEQFF	TGTGCCAGCAGCCTTGGACTAGCGGGAGGGGTCAATGAGCAGTTCTTC
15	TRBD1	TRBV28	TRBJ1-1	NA	CASSKSGGRGTEAFF	TGTGCCAGCAGTAAATCAGGGGGCAGGGGCACTGAAGCTTTCTTT
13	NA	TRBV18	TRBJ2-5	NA	CASRNTEKETQYF	TGTGCCAGCCGCAATACCGAGAAAGAGACCCAGTACTTC
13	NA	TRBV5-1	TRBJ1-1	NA	CASGTGWATEAFF	TGCGCCAGCGGGACGGGCTGGGCCACTGAAGCTTTCTTT
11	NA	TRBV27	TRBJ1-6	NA	CASTGGGPLHF	TGTGCCAGCACCGGCGGGGGACCCCTCCACTTT
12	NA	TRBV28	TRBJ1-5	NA	CASRPDYQPQHF	TGTGCCAGCAGACCAGATTACCAGCCCCAGCATTTT
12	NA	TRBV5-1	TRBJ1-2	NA	CASSNEGYGYTF	TGCGCCAGCAGCAATGAAGGCTATGGCTACACCTTC
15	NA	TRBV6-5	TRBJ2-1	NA	CASSYSGEPGDEQFF	TGTGCCAGCAGTTACTCGGGGGAGCCCGGGGATGAGCAGTTCTTC
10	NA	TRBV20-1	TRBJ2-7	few	CSAILYEQYF	TGCAGTGCTATTCTGTACGAGCAGTACTTC
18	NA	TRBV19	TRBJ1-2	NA	CASSSSSLGRVPLYGYTF	TGTGCCAGTAGTAGCTCCAGCCTTGGGAGGGTCCCGCTTTATGGCTACACCTTC
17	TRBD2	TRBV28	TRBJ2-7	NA	CASSLCIGGSGTYEQYF	TGTGCCAGCAGTTTATGTATAGGCGGGAGCGGTACCTACGAGCAGTACTTC
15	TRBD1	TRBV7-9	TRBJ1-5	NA	CASSLGTGGNQPQHF	TGTGCCAGCAGCTTAGGGACAGGGGGAAATCAGCCCCAGCATTTT
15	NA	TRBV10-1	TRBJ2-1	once	CASRPSGEGNNEQFF	TGCGCCAGCAGACCGTCAGGGGAGGGGAACAATGAGCAGTTCTTC